This T cell receptor (beta chain) was obtained from a study of T cell responses to AZD1222 COVID-19 vaccine. Study-level findings and limits: There were mostly white British donors and more females than males, and clonal diversity was possibly underestimated. All repertoire sampling was performed exclusively after the peak T cell response. Among vaccine-associated CD4 TCRs, coverage spanned spike, with dominance at 160-218 and 743-854.

The ends lost 4 bases at V and 3 bases at J; junction bases unmatched: 11. CDR1 is SGHRS, CDR2 YFSETQ, per germline. The CDR3 loop spans 16 amino acids. The table lists this clone with a count of one. Its target is unknown. The assay was immunoSEQ multiplex PCR, and TCRdb's table has in-frame clones only and misses some. The top ten hold under 5% of the sample, which has just under 80,000 clones, about 92% seen once. This material consisted of peripheral blood, taken 28 days after the second AZD1222 dose. The receptor comes from an adult who received the AZD1222 COVID-19 vaccine. The chain carries TRBV5-1 and TRBJ1-1; 8 nucleotides match TRBD1. The CDR3 sequence: CASSGGTGQRDTEAFF. The CDR3 DNA reads as TGCGCCAGCAGCGGTGGGACAGGTCAGAGGGACACTGAAGCTTTCTTT. The whole variable domain, remainder taken from reference TRBV5-1 and TRBJ1-1, is KAGVTQTPRYLIKTRGQQVTLSCSPISGHRSVSWYQQTPGQGLQFLFEYFSETQRNKGNFPGRFSGRQFSNSRSEMNVSTLELGDSALYLCASSGGTGQRDTEAFFGQGTRLTVV.